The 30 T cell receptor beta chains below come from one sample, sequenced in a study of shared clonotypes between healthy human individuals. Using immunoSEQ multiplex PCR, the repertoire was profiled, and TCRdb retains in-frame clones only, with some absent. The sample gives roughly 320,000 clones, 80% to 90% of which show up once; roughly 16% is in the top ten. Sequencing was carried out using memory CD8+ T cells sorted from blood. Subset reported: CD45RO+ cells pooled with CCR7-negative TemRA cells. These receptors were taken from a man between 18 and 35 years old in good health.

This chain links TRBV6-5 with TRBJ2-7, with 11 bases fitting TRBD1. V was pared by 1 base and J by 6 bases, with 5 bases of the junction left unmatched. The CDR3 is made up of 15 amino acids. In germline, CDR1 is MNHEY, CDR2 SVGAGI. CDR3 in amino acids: CASSYFTGTGGEQYF. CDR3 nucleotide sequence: TGTGCCAGCAGTTACTTTACCGGGACAGGGGGCGAGCAGTACTTC.

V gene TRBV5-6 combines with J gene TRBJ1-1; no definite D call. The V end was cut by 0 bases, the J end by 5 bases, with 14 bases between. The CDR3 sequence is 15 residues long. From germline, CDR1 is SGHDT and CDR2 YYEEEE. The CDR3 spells CASSLAMIGRTEAFF. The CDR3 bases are TGTGCCAGCAGCTTGGCCATGATAGGAAGGACTGAAGCTTTCTTT.

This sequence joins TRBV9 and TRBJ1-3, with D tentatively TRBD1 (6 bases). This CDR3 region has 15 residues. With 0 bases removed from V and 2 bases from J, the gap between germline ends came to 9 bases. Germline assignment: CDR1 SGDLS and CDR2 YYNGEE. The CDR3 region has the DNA TGTGCCAGCAGCGTAGACAGGGCTACTGGAAACACCATATATTTT. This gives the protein CASSVDRATGNTIYF.

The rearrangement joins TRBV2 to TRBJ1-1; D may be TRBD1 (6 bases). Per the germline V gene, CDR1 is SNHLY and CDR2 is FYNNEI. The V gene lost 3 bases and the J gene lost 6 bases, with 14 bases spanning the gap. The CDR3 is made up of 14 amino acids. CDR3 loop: CASSDGGANAEAFF. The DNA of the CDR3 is TGTGCCAGCAGTGATGGGGGGGCAAACGCTGAAGCTTTCTTT.

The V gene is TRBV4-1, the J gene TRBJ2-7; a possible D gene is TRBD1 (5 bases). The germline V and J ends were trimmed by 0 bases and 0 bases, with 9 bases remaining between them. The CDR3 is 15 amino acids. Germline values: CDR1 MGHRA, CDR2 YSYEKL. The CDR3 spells CASSQETDLSYEQYF. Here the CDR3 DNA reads TGCGCCAGCAGCCAAGAGACAGACCTCTCCTACGAGCAGTACTTC.

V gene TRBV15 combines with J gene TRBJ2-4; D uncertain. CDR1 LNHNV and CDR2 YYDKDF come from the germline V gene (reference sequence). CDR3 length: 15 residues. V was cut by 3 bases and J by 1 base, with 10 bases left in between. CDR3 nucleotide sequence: TGTGCCACCAGCAGGCTACAGTCCGCCAAAAACATTCAGTACTTC. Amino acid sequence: CATSRLQSAKNIQYF.

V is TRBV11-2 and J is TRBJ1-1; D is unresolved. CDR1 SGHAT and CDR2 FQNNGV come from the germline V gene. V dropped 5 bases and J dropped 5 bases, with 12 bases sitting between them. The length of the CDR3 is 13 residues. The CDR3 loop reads CASSPDLGTEAFF. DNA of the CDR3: TGTGCCAGCAGCCCCGACTTGGGGACTGAAGCTTTCTTT.

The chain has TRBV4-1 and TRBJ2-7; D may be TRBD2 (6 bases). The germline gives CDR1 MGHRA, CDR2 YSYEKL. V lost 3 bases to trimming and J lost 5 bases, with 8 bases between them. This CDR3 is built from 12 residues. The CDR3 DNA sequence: TGCGCCAGCAGCCAGGGGAGGCACGAGCAGTACTTC. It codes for CASSQGRHEQYF.

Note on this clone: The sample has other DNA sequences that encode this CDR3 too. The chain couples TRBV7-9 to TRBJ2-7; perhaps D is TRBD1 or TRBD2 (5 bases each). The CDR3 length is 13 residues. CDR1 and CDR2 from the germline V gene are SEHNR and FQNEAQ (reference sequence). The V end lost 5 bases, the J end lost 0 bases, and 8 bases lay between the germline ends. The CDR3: CASSRDRSYEQYF. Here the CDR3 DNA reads TGTGCCAGCAGCCGGGACCGCTCCTACGAGCAGTACTTC.

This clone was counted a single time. The CDR3 coding sequence is TGTGCCACCGAACAAAGGGGGCTGACTGAAGCTTTCTTT. This gives the protein CATEQRGLTEAFF. The chain joins TRBV15 to TRBJ1-1, with TRBD1 matching over 7 bases. In germline, CDR1 is LNHNV, CDR2 YYDKDF (reference sequence). CDR3 length equals 13 residues. With V trimmed by 8 bases and J by 5 bases, 8 bases remained unmatched.

The CDR3 sequence: CASSLRLADEQYF. CDR3 DNA: TGCGCCAGCAGCCTGAGACTAGCGGACGAGCAGTACTTC. V and J are TRBV4-1 and TRBJ2-7, with 9 bases identical to TRBD2. The CDR3 has 13 amino acids. V lost 4 bases to trimming and J lost 5 bases; unmatched junction nucleotides: 3. In germline, CDR1 is MGHRA, CDR2 YSYEKL.

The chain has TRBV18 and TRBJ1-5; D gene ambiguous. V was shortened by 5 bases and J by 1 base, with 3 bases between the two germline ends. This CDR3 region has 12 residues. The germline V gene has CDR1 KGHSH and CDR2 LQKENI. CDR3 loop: CASSKSNQPQHF. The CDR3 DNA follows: TGTGCCAGCTCAAAGAGCAATCAGCCCCAGCATTTT. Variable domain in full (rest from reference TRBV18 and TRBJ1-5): NAGVMQNPRHLVRRRGQEARLRCSPMKGHSHVYWYRQLPEEGLKFMVYLQKENIIDESGMPKERFSAEFPKEGPSILRIQQVVRGDSAAYFCASSKSNQPQHFGDGTRLSIL.

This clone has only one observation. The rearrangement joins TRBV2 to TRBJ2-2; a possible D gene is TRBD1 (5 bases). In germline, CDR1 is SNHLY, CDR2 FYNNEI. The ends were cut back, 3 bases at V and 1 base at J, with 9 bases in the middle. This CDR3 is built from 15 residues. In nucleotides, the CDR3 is TGTGCCAGCAGTGAGGACAAGCGGAACACCGGGGAGCTGTTTTTT. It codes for CASSEDKRNTGELFF.

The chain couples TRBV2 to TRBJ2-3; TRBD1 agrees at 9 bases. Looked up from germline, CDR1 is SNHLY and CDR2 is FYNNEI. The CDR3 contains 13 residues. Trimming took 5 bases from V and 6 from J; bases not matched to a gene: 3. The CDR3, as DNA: TGTGCCAGCAGTCGGACAGGGGAGGATACGCAGTATTTT. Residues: CASSRTGEDTQYF.

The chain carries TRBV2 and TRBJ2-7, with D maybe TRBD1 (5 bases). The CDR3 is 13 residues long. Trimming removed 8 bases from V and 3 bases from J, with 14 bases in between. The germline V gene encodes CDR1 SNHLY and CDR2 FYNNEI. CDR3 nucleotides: TGTGCCAGCGTCTTGTGGCAGGGCTACGAGCAGTACTTC. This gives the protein CASVLWQGYEQYF.

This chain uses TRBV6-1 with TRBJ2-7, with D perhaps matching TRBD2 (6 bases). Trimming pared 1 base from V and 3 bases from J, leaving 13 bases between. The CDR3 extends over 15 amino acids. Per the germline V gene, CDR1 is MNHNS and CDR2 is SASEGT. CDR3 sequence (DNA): TGTGCCAGCAGTGAAGGCCTAGCGACAGACTACGAGCAGTACTTC. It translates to CASSEGLATDYEQYF.

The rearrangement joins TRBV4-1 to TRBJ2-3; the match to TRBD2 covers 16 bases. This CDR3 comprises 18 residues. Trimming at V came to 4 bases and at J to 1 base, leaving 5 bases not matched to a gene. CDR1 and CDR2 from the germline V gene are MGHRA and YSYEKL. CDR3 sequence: CASSPGGTSGRGTDTQYF. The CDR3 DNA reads TGCGCCAGCAGCCCCGGCGGGACTAGCGGGAGGGGCACAGATACGCAGTATTTT.

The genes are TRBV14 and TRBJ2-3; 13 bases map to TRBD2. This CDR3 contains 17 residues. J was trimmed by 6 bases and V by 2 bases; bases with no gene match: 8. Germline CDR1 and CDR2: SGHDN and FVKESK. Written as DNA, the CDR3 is TGTGCCAGCAGCCAAAGCCCGGGACTAGCGGGACCTGATACGCAGTATTTT. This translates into CASSQSPGLAGPDTQYF.

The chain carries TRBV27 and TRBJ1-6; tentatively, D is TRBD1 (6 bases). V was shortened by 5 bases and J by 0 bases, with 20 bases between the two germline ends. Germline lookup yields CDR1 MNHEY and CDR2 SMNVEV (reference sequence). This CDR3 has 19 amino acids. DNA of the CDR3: TGTGCCAGCAGTCCCTACCGGGACAAGGGAAGCTCCTATAATTCACCCCTCCACTTT. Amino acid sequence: CASSPYRDKGSSYNSPLHF.

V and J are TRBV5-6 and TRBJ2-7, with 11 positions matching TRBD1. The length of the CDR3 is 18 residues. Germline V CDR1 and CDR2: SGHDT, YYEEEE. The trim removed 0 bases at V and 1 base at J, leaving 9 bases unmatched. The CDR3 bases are TGTGCCAGCAGCTTGGTGGGGACAGGGGGGACCCGGTCCTACGAGCAGTACTTC. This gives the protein CASSLVGTGGTRSYEQYF.

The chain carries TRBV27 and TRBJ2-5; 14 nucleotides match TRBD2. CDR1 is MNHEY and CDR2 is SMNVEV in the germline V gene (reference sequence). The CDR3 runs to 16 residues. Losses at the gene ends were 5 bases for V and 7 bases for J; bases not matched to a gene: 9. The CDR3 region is CASSPLGLAGEGTQYF. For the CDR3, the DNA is TGTGCCAGCAGTCCCCTGGGACTAGCGGGAGAGGGGACCCAGTACTTC.

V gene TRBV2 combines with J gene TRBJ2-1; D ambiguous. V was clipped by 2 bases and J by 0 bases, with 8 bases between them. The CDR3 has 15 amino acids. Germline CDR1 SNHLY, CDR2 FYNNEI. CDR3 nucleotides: TGTGCCAGCAGTGAAAGGGCGAGCTCCTACAATGAGCAGTTCTTC. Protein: CASSERASSYNEQFF.

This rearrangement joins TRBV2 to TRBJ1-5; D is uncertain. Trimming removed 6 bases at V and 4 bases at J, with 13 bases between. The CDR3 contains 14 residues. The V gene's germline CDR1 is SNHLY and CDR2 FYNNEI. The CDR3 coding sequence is TGTGCCAGCAGGCTCCCGGGTAGAAATCAGCCCCAGCATTTT. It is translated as CASRLPGRNQPQHF.

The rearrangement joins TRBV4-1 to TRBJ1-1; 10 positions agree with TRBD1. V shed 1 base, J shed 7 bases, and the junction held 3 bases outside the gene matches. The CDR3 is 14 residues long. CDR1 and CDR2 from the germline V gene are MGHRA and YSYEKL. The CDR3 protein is CASSQGWDRGEAFF. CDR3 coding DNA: TGCGCCAGCAGCCAAGGATGGGACAGGGGTGAAGCTTTCTTT.

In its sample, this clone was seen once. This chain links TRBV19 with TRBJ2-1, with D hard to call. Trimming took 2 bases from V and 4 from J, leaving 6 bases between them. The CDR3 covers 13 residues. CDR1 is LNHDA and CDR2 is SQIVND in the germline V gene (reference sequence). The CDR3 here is CASSIFLYNEQFF. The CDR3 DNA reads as TGTGCCAGTAGTATATTCTTGTACAATGAGCAGTTCTTC.

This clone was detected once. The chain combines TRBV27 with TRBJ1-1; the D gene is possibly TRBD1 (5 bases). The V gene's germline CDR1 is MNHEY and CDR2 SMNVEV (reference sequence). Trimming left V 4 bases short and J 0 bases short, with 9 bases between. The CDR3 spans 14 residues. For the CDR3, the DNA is TGTGCCAGCAGTTCCCGGGGCTTGAACACTGAAGCTTTCTTT. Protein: CASSSRGLNTEAFF.

CDR3 coding DNA: TGCGCCAGCAGCCTACAACAGGGGTGGGACACTGAAGCTTTCTTT. Protein product: CASSLQQGWDTEAFF. The chain employs TRBV4-3 and TRBJ1-1, with TRBD1 identical over 7 bases. CDR1 LGHNA and CDR2 YSLEER come from the germline V gene. With V trimmed by 4 bases and J by 3 bases, 8 bases remained unmatched. The CDR3 runs 15 residues.

CDR3 residues: CASSPLNPTGDEQYF. The CDR3 DNA reads as TGCGCCAGCAGCCCACTAAATCCAACAGGGGACGAGCAGTACTTC. This chain links TRBV5-1 with TRBJ2-7, with TRBD1 identical over 7 bases. Unmatched junction bases numbered 12, after V lost 4 bases and J lost 5 bases. CDR1 is SGHRS and CDR2 is YFSETQ in the germline V gene. This CDR3 is built from 15 residues.

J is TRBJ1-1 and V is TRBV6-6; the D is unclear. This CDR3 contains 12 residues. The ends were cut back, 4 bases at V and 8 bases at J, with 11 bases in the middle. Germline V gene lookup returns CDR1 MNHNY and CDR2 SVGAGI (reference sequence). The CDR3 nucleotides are TGTGCCAGCAGTTTTAAACAACTAGAAGCTTTCTTT. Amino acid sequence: CASSFKQLEAFF.

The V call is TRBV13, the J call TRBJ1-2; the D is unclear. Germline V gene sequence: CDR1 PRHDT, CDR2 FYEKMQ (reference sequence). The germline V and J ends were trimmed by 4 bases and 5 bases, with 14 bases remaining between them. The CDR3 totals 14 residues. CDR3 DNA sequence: TGTGCCAGCAGCTCCACCCCCGAGGGTTATGGCTACACCTTC. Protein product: CASSSTPEGYGYTF.